Listed below are T cell receptor beta chains from one sample, sequenced in a study of cytomegalovirus exposure and HLA in healthy donors. Assay: immunoSEQ multiplex PCR; the TCRdb copy retains only in-frame clones and omits some. The sample lists about 270,000 clones, more than 55% occurring once. Source material: PBMCs. These receptors originate from a female donor in good health and CMV-seronegative. Both conserved end residues are part of each CDR3. A D gene is named only where the DNA matches it firmly. Only part of the rows carry a size: once, few, many, or a class if the clone is expanded.

cdr3_nt: TGCGCCAGCAGCCAAGAAGGGGGACAGGTCATTGGCTACACCTTC
cdr3_aa: CASSQEGGQVIGYTF
j_call: TRBJ1-2
d_call: TRBD1
clone_size: NA
v_call: TRBV4-1

cdr3_nt: TGTGCCAGCAGTGTACGGGATTCTGGAAACACCATATATTTT
cdr3_aa: CASSVRDSGNTIYF
j_call: TRBJ1-3
d_call: NA
clone_size: NA
v_call: TRBV2

cdr3_nt: TGTGCCACCAGCAGGGGGCGATTTGAAGCTTTCTTT
cdr3_aa: CATSRGRFEAFF
j_call: TRBJ1-1
d_call: NA
clone_size: NA
v_call: TRBV15

cdr3_nt: TGTGCCAGCAGTCCATCGGGGACAGGGGGCGAGCAGTACTTC
cdr3_aa: CASSPSGTGGEQYF
j_call: TRBJ2-7
d_call: TRBD1
clone_size: NA
v_call: TRBV6-6

cdr3_nt: TGTGCCAGCAGTGTTGGGCAGGGAAGTACTGAAGCTTTCTTT
cdr3_aa: CASSVGQGSTEAFF
j_call: TRBJ1-1
d_call: NA
clone_size: NA
v_call: TRBV6-1

cdr3_nt: TGCAGCGTAGGCAGGGGAATAACTTACGAGCAGTACTTC
cdr3_aa: CSVGRGITYEQYF
j_call: TRBJ2-7
d_call: NA
clone_size: NA
v_call: TRBV29-1

cdr3_nt: TGTGCCAGCCTCGGTAGCGCCTCTAGTCCTAGCTCCTACGAGCAGTACTTC
cdr3_aa: CASLGSASSPSSYEQYF
j_call: TRBJ2-7
d_call: NA
clone_size: NA
v_call: TRBV2

cdr3_nt: TGTGCCAGCAGCTTGGGTCAACGGGGGGTGTTCAATGAGCAGTTCTTC
cdr3_aa: CASSLGQRGVFNEQFF
j_call: TRBJ2-1
d_call: TRBD2
clone_size: NA
v_call: TRBV5-6

cdr3_nt: TGTGCCAGCAGCGTGGCTAGCGGGAATGTAGGTACGCAGTATTTT
cdr3_aa: CASSVASGNVGTQYF
j_call: TRBJ2-3
d_call: TRBD2
clone_size: NA
v_call: TRBV9

cdr3_nt: TGCAGTGCTAGGGACTCCCACGAGCAGTACTTC
cdr3_aa: CSARDSHEQYF
j_call: TRBJ2-7
d_call: NA
clone_size: NA
v_call: TRBV20-1

cdr3_nt: TGTGCCAGCAGCGGAGATATCAGCAATCAGCCCCAGCATTTT
cdr3_aa: CASSGDISNQPQHF
j_call: TRBJ1-5
d_call: NA
clone_size: NA
v_call: TRBV9

cdr3_nt: TGCAGCGTTGGGGGGAGGGGTTCCTACGAGCAGTACTTC
cdr3_aa: CSVGGRGSYEQYF
j_call: TRBJ2-7
d_call: TRBD2
clone_size: NA
v_call: TRBV29-1

cdr3_nt: TGCGCCAGCAGCTTGGGGCGGGTGTACGGAGGAGATACGCAGTATTTT
cdr3_aa: CASSLGRVYGGDTQYF
j_call: TRBJ2-3
d_call: NA
clone_size: few
v_call: TRBV5-1

cdr3_nt: TGTGCCAGTAGTATGGCGGGAGGGCCCTCCTACGAGCAGTACTTC
cdr3_aa: CASSMAGGPSYEQYF
j_call: TRBJ2-7
d_call: TRBD2
clone_size: NA
v_call: TRBV19